These T cell receptor beta chains were read from a single sample in a study. A single record per CDR3 protein comes from TCRdb applying MiXCR to the 5' RACE reads. Of around 52,000 distinct CDR3 sequences listed, 25% to 30% are singletons. What was sequenced was tumor-infiltrating memory CD4+ T cells sorted from the breast tumor. Receptor source: a female donor with breast cancer. Each CDR3 is given with its conserved first and last residue. A D gene is named only where the DNA matches it firmly. Size is omitted from some rows. Given values are once, few, many or a class for expanded clones.

clone_size: many; j_call: TRBJ2-7; d_call: NA; v_call: TRBV20-1; cdr3_aa: CSAEGRLRGTYEQYF; cdr3_nt: TGCAGTGCCGAAGGACGGTTGAGAGGGACCTACGAGCAGTACTTC
clone_size: NA; j_call: TRBJ2-1; d_call: NA; v_call: TRBV7-8; cdr3_aa: CASSWTEYEQFF; cdr3_nt: TGTGCCAGCAGCTGGACCGAGTACGAGCAGTTCTTC
clone_size: NA; j_call: TRBJ2-7; d_call: NA; v_call: TRBV9; cdr3_aa: CASSVARSGEQYF; cdr3_nt: TGTGCCAGCAGCGTAGCTCGGTCGGGCGAGCAGTACTTC
clone_size: NA; j_call: TRBJ1-1; d_call: NA; v_call: TRBV7-2; cdr3_aa: CASRAERNTEAFF; cdr3_nt: TGTGCCAGCAGGGCCGAACGGAACACTGAAGCTTTCTTT
clone_size: NA; j_call: TRBJ2-6; d_call: NA; v_call: TRBV6-5; cdr3_aa: CASSYLGLGANVPTF; cdr3_nt: TGTGCCAGCAGTTACCTCGGCCTGGGGGCCAACGTCCCGACTTTC
clone_size: few; j_call: TRBJ1-5; d_call: NA; v_call: TRBV6-2/TRBV6-3; cdr3_aa: CASSSTDSGRISNQPQHF; cdr3_nt: TGTGCCAGCAGTTCCACGGACAGCGGTCGAATCAGCAATCAGCCCCAGCATTTT
clone_size: few; j_call: TRBJ2-5; d_call: NA; v_call: TRBV5-6; cdr3_aa: CASSLVGSVSRETQYF; cdr3_nt: TGTGCCAGCAGCTTGGTTGGGAGTGTATCCCGGGAGACCCAGTACTTC
clone_size: NA; j_call: TRBJ2-7; d_call: NA; v_call: TRBV5-1; cdr3_aa: CASSPLSRAHGTSYEQYF; cdr3_nt: TGCGCCAGCAGCCCCCTTTCGAGGGCGCACGGGACCTCCTACGAGCAGTACTTC
clone_size: NA; j_call: TRBJ2-7; d_call: TRBD2; v_call: TRBV7-9; cdr3_aa: CASSSPGLANYEQYF; cdr3_nt: TGTGCCAGCAGCTCACCGGGACTAGCGAATTACGAGCAGTACTTC
clone_size: NA; j_call: TRBJ2-1; d_call: TRBD2; v_call: TRBV20-1; cdr3_aa: CSATGLASGMYEQFF; cdr3_nt: TGCAGTGCTACAGGGTTAGCTAGCGGGATGTATGAGCAGTTCTTC
clone_size: NA; j_call: TRBJ1-2; d_call: TRBD1; v_call: TRBV5-5; cdr3_aa: CASSAVAGGDYGYTF; cdr3_nt: TGTGCCAGCAGTGCTGTCGCAGGGGGTGACTATGGCTACACCTTC
clone_size: NA; j_call: TRBJ2-6; d_call: NA; v_call: TRBV12-3/TRBV12-4; cdr3_aa: CASSLETSGANVLTF; cdr3_nt: TGTGCCAGCAGTTTGGAGACCTCTGGGGCCAACGTCCTGACTTTC
clone_size: NA; j_call: TRBJ2-7; d_call: NA; v_call: TRBV27; cdr3_aa: CASSYLGGGGYEQYF; cdr3_nt: TGTGCCAGCAGTTACCTAGGGGGAGGTGGCTACGAGCAGTACTTC
clone_size: NA; j_call: TRBJ2-1; d_call: TRBD2; v_call: TRBV6-2/TRBV6-3; cdr3_aa: CASSYPSGNYNEQFF; cdr3_nt: TGTGCCAGCAGTTATCCTAGCGGGAATTACAATGAGCAGTTCTTC
clone_size: NA; j_call: TRBJ2-7; d_call: TRBD1; v_call: TRBV9; cdr3_aa: CASSVVRDSASYEQYF; cdr3_nt: TGTGCCAGCAGCGTAGTTCGGGACAGTGCCTCTTACGAGCAGTACTTC
clone_size: medium-sized; j_call: TRBJ1-1; d_call: NA; v_call: TRBV7-8; cdr3_aa: CASSPRVIVNTEAFF; cdr3_nt: TGTGCCAGCAGCCCTCGAGTGATAGTGAACACTGAAGCTTTCTTT
clone_size: NA; j_call: TRBJ1-6; d_call: NA; v_call: TRBV28; cdr3_aa: CASSKPGDSPLHF; cdr3_nt: TGTGCCAGCAGTAAGCCAGGAGATTCACCCCTCCACTTT
clone_size: few; j_call: TRBJ2-7; d_call: NA; v_call: TRBV6-2/TRBV6-3; cdr3_aa: CASNRVFQRGEQYF; cdr3_nt: TGTGCCAGCAATCGGGTATTTCAGAGGGGTGAGCAGTACTTC
clone_size: NA; j_call: TRBJ1-2; d_call: NA; v_call: TRBV25-1; cdr3_aa: CASSDNRAGYYGYTF; cdr3_nt: TGTGCCAGCAGCGACAACAGGGCTGGGTACTATGGCTACACCTTC
clone_size: few; j_call: TRBJ2-3; d_call: TRBD2; v_call: TRBV4-3; cdr3_aa: CASSQMYGTSGGTTDTQYF; cdr3_nt: TGCGCCAGCAGCCAGATGTACGGGACTAGCGGGGGGACCACAGATACGCAGTATTTT
clone_size: NA; j_call: TRBJ1-2; d_call: NA; v_call: TRBV7-9; cdr3_aa: CASSLALEGSYGYTF; cdr3_nt: TGTGCCAGCAGCTTAGCGTTAGAGGGTTCCTATGGCTACACCTTC
clone_size: NA; j_call: TRBJ1-2; d_call: TRBD1; v_call: TRBV10-3; cdr3_aa: CAIGQGNGYTF; cdr3_nt: TGTGCCATCGGACAGGGTAACGGCTACACCTTC
clone_size: NA; j_call: TRBJ2-3; d_call: NA; v_call: TRBV6-6; cdr3_aa: CASSRDGVQADTQYF; cdr3_nt: TGTGCCAGCAGTCGTGATGGGGTGCAAGCAGATACGCAGTATTTT
clone_size: many; j_call: TRBJ1-5; d_call: NA; v_call: TRBV4-1; cdr3_aa: CASSQARGNNQPQHF; cdr3_nt: TGCGCCAGCAGCCAAGCCCGGGGAAACAATCAGCCCCAGCATTTT
clone_size: many; j_call: TRBJ2-3; d_call: NA; v_call: TRBV7-8; cdr3_aa: CASSLVGTDTQYF; cdr3_nt: TGTGCCAGCAGCTTGGTCGGCACAGATACGCAGTATTTT
clone_size: NA; j_call: TRBJ2-3; d_call: TRBD2; v_call: TRBV7-2; cdr3_aa: CASHGRITDTQYF; cdr3_nt: TGTGCCAGCCACGGGAGGATCACAGATACGCAGTATTTT
clone_size: NA; j_call: TRBJ2-3; d_call: NA; v_call: TRBV5-1; cdr3_aa: CASSPGTKITDTQYF; cdr3_nt: TGCGCCAGCAGCCCCGGGACCAAGATAACAGATACGCAGTATTTT
clone_size: NA; j_call: TRBJ2-2; d_call: TRBD2; v_call: TRBV7-3; cdr3_aa: CASSLAGDQGGEPFF; cdr3_nt: TGTGCCAGCAGCTTGGCCGGGGACCAGGGAGGGGAGCCGTTTTTT
clone_size: few; j_call: TRBJ2-3; d_call: TRBD1; v_call: TRBV12-3/TRBV12-4; cdr3_aa: CASSAEGQGIFTDTQYF; cdr3_nt: TGTGCCAGCAGTGCCGAAGGACAGGGTATTTTCACAGATACGCAGTATTTT
clone_size: few; j_call: TRBJ2-1; d_call: NA; v_call: TRBV9; cdr3_aa: CASSPGSSSYNEQFF; cdr3_nt: TGTGCCAGCAGCCCGGGATCTTCCTCCTACAATGAGCAGTTCTTC
clone_size: few; j_call: TRBJ2-5; d_call: TRBD2; v_call: TRBV20-1; cdr3_aa: CSATPAGVQETQYF; cdr3_nt: TGCAGTGCCACCCCGGCGGGGGTCCAAGAGACCCAGTACTTC
clone_size: NA; j_call: TRBJ2-3; d_call: TRBD1; v_call: TRBV4-1; cdr3_aa: CASSSRDRGPTDTQYF; cdr3_nt: TGCGCCAGCAGCTCCCGGGACAGGGGTCCCACAGATACGCAGTATTTT
clone_size: few; j_call: TRBJ2-2; d_call: NA; v_call: TRBV3-1; cdr3_aa: CASSQENRREGELFF; cdr3_nt: TGTGCCAGCAGCCAAGAGAATCGGAGGGAAGGGGAGCTGTTTTTT
clone_size: few; j_call: TRBJ2-5; d_call: TRBD2; v_call: TRBV12-3/TRBV12-4; cdr3_aa: CASSFSGTSGLGTQYF; cdr3_nt: TGTGCCAGCAGTTTTTCCGGGACTAGCGGTTTAGGGACCCAGTACTTC
clone_size: NA; j_call: TRBJ1-1; d_call: NA; v_call: TRBV7-2; cdr3_aa: CASSLARGRAEAFF; cdr3_nt: TGTGCCAGCAGCTTAGCGCGGGGGAGGGCTGAAGCTTTCTTT
clone_size: NA; j_call: TRBJ1-5; d_call: NA; v_call: TRBV6-1; cdr3_aa: CASSERAGPSNQPQHF; cdr3_nt: TGTGCCAGCAGTGAAAGGGCAGGGCCTAGCAATCAGCCCCAGCATTTT
clone_size: NA; j_call: TRBJ1-1; d_call: NA; v_call: TRBV5-1; cdr3_aa: CASSLGDTEAFF; cdr3_nt: TGCGCCAGCAGCTTGGGGGACACTGAAGCTTTCTTT
clone_size: few; j_call: TRBJ2-3; d_call: TRBD1; v_call: TRBV4-1; cdr3_aa: CASSPRGLTQYF; cdr3_nt: TGCGCCAGCAGCCCCAGGGGGTTGACGCAGTATTTT
clone_size: medium-sized; j_call: TRBJ2-3; d_call: NA; v_call: TRBV5-1; cdr3_aa: CASSLRLADTQYF; cdr3_nt: TGCGCCAGCAGCTTGCGTCTAGCCGATACGCAGTATTTT
clone_size: few; j_call: TRBJ2-7; d_call: NA; v_call: TRBV5-1; cdr3_aa: CASMGEYEQYF; cdr3_nt: TGCGCCAGCATGGGAGAGTACGAGCAGTACTTC
clone_size: NA; j_call: TRBJ1-5; d_call: NA; v_call: TRBV29-1; cdr3_aa: CSVALPGDTQHF; cdr3_nt: TGCAGCGTTGCCCTACCGGGAGATACGCAGCATTTT
clone_size: once; j_call: TRBJ2-5; d_call: NA; v_call: TRBV5-1; cdr3_aa: CASSLVEGETQYF; cdr3_nt: TGCGCCAGCAGCTTGGTGGAGGGAGAGACCCAGTACTTC
clone_size: few; j_call: TRBJ2-3; d_call: NA; v_call: TRBV29-1; cdr3_aa: CSVVIAPTDTQYF; cdr3_nt: TGCAGCGTTGTTATAGCGCCCACAGATACGCAGTATTTT
clone_size: few; j_call: TRBJ2-2; d_call: TRBD1; v_call: TRBV7-2; cdr3_aa: CASSSGTANTGELFF; cdr3_nt: TGTGCCAGCAGCTCCGGGACAGCTAACACCGGGGAGCTGTTTTTT
clone_size: few; j_call: TRBJ1-1; d_call: NA; v_call: TRBV6-2/TRBV6-3; cdr3_aa: CASSTGGLPTYTEAFF; cdr3_nt: TGTGCCAGCAGCACGGGGGGTCTACCTACTTACACTGAAGCTTTCTTT
clone_size: NA; j_call: TRBJ1-2; d_call: NA; v_call: TRBV5-1; cdr3_aa: CASSLDRNYGYTF; cdr3_nt: TGCGCCAGCAGCTTGGACAGAAACTATGGCTACACCTTC
clone_size: once; j_call: TRBJ2-7; d_call: NA; v_call: TRBV20-1; cdr3_aa: CSARDNSKGGYEQYF; cdr3_nt: TGCAGTGCTAGAGATAATAGTAAGGGGGGGTACGAGCAGTACTTC
clone_size: few; j_call: TRBJ2-5; d_call: TRBD2; v_call: TRBV4-1; cdr3_aa: CASSQYGPAGVRETQYF; cdr3_nt: TGCGCCAGCAGCCAATACGGACCGGCGGGGGTGCGAGAGACCCAGTACTTC
clone_size: few; j_call: TRBJ2-3; d_call: NA; v_call: TRBV5-1; cdr3_aa: CASSLGQPADTQYF; cdr3_nt: TGCGCCAGCAGCTTGGGGCAGCCCGCAGATACGCAGTATTTT
clone_size: few; j_call: TRBJ2-2; d_call: NA; v_call: TRBV5-1; cdr3_aa: CASSNAAGTGELFF; cdr3_nt: TGCGCCAGCAGCAACGCGGCGGGCACCGGGGAGCTGTTTTTT
clone_size: NA; j_call: TRBJ2-6; d_call: NA; v_call: TRBV11-3; cdr3_aa: CASSYGRGSGANVLTF; cdr3_nt: TGTGCCAGCAGCTACGGGCGGGGCTCTGGGGCCAACGTCCTGACTTTC
clone_size: few; j_call: TRBJ2-3; d_call: NA; v_call: TRBV5-1; cdr3_aa: CASSPPQGGSSTDTQYF; cdr3_nt: TGCGCCAGCAGCCCACCACAGGGAGGGTCTAGCACAGATACGCAGTATTTT
clone_size: NA; j_call: TRBJ2-6; d_call: NA; v_call: TRBV20-1; cdr3_aa: CSARDLQTEGVAF; cdr3_nt: TGCAGTGCTAGAGATTTACAGACTGAGGGAGTGGCTTTC
clone_size: NA; j_call: TRBJ2-2; d_call: TRBD2; v_call: TRBV18; cdr3_aa: CASSPTSSGTNTGELFF; cdr3_nt: TGTGCCAGCTCACCAACTTCAAGCGGGACCAACACCGGGGAGCTGTTTTTT